This TCR beta chain comes out of a study of T cell repertoires in cytomegalovirus infection. Study background: The authors relied on CMV epitopes, both recently identified HLA-C-restricted and well-studied HLA-B-restricted.

TCRdb re-called the reads with MiXCR, one entry per CDR3 protein. The table records a few hundred thousand distinct CDR3 sequences, roughly 43% of them present only once. Note on this clonotype: Its antigen is not identified.

The receptor was derived from a human donor in good health (CMV status not recorded). Some clones in this sample may be carry-over from other donors' samples. This specimen was cultured PBMCs, taken from culture after CMV antigen stimulation.

CDR3 DNA: TGCAGTGCCCGCCCACGAGATACGCAGTATTTT. As protein: CSARPRDTQYF. J is TRBJ2-3 and V is TRBV20-1; D not certain. This CDR3 is 11 amino acids long. V gave up 6 bases and J gave up 5 bases, with 9 bases separating them. The germline CDR1 and CDR2 sequences are DFQATT and SNEGSKA (reference sequence).